This T cell receptor beta chain was sequenced in a study of T cells in Graves' hyperthyroidism and ophthalmopathy. Patients were excluded for uncontrolled infection, other autoimmune disease, pregnancy or lactation. TCR beta CDR3 sequences were amplified from RNA transcripts. First-round RT-PCR of the TCR CDR3 relied on the HTBI primer set. TCRdb passed the multiplex PCR reads through MiXCR, listing each CDR3 protein once. Seen here are more than 550,000 distinct CDR3 sequences, 18% observed once, and the top ten hold roughly a sixth. Trimming at V came to 0 bases and at J to 2 bases, leaving 13 bases not matched to a gene. This CDR3 region has 19 residues. Germline assignment: CDR1 SGHAT and CDR2 FQNNGV.

The TCR originated in a woman aged 45-59 years with Graves' hyperthyroidism that later progressed to Graves' ophthalmopathy. V is TRBV11-2 and J is TRBJ1-2; 9 nucleotides align to TRBD1. Specimen: blood. Here the CDR3 DNA reads TGTGCCAGCAGCTTAGATGGGGACAGGGCCAGTGTCCGGAACTATGGCTACACCTTC. Amino acid sequence: CASSLDGDRASVRNYGYTF.